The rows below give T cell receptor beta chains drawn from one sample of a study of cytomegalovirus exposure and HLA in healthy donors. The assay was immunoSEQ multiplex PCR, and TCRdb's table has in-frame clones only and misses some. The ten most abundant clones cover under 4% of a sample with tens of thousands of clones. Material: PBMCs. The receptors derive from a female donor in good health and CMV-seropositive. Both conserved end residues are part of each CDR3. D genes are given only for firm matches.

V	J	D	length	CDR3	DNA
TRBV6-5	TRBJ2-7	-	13	CASTPPGAYEQYF	TGTGCCAGCACCCCCCCGGGGGCCTACGAGCAGTACTTC
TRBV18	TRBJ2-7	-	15	CASSRGQGRTYEQYF	TGTGCCAGCTCACGGGGGCAGGGGAGAACCTACGAGCAGTACTTC
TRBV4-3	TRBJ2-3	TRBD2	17	CASSQEGQRGPPDTQYF	TGCGCCAGCAGCCAAGAAGGGCAGCGGGGGCCCCCAGATACGCAGTATTTT
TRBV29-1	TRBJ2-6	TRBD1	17	CSVRIGTGGSGANVLTF	TGCAGCGTTCGCATAGGGACAGGGGGATCTGGGGCCAACGTCCTGACTTTC
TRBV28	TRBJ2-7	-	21	CASSSHLAPPSPTLQHYEQYF	TGTGCCAGCAGTTCGCACCTAGCCCCTCCCTCTCCAACCCTGCAGCACTACGAGCAGTACTTC
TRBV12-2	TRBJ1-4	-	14	CASRFDRAREKLFF	TGTGCAAGTCGCTTTGACAGGGCTCGTGAAAAACTGTTTTTT
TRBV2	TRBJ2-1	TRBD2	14	CASSAGTSGTTQFF	TGTGCCAGCAGTGCCGGGACTAGCGGGACTACGCAGTTCTTC
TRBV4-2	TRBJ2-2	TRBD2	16	CASSPGSGESTGELFF	TGTGCCAGCAGCCCGGGTAGCGGGGAAAGCACCGGGGAGCTGTTTTTT
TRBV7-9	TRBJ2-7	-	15	CASSSSGSPAYEQYF	TGTGCCAGCTCCTCTTCGGGGTCACCCGCCTACGAGCAGTACTTC
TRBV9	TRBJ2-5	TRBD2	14	CASSPSGGRETQYF	TGTGCCAGCAGCCCTAGCGGGGGGAGAGAGACCCAGTACTTC
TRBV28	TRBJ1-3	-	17	CASSSTTAGGTGNTIYF	TGTGCCAGCAGTTCGACCACCGCGGGGGGTACTGGAAACACCATATATTTT
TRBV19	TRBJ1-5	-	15	CASWEGRVAGQPQHF	TGTGCCAGCTGGGAGGGCCGCGTGGCGGGTCAGCCCCAGCATTTT
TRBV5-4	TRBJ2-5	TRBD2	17	CASSSLIGLGGQETQYF	TGTGCCAGCAGCTCCCTCATTGGACTAGGTGGGCAGGAGACCCAGTACTTC
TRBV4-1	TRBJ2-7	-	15	CASSQGVGQTYEQYF	TGCGCCAGCAGCCAGGGAGTAGGACAGACCTACGAGCAGTACTTC
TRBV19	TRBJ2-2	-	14	CASSMWQGTGELFF	TGTGCCAGTAGTATGTGGCAGGGCACCGGGGAGCTGTTTTTT
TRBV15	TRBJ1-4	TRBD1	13	CAIERDRGEKLFF	TGTGCCATCGAGCGGGACAGGGGGGAAAAACTGTTTTTT
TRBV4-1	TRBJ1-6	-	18	CASSQDESRGSYNSPLHF	TGCGCCAGCAGCCAAGATGAGTCCCGGGGTTCCTATAATTCACCCCTCCACTTT
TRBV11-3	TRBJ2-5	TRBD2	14	CASSKRGGAETQYF	TGTGCCAGCTCGAAGCGGGGGGGGGCAGAGACCCAGTACTTC
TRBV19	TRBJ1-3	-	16	CASSLNRAGSGNTIYF	TGTGCCAGTAGCCTTAATAGGGCGGGCTCTGGAAACACCATATATTTT
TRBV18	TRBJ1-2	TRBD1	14	CASSQGDSNYGYTF	TGTGCCAGCTCGCAAGGGGACAGCAACTATGGCTACACCTTC
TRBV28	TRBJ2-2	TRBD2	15	CASILGGLGPGELFF	TGTGCCAGCATACTCGGGGGGTTGGGGCCCGGGGAGCTGTTTTTT
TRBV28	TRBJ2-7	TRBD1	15	CASSFWTGGRYEQYF	TGTGCCAGCAGTTTCTGGACAGGGGGGAGGTACGAGCAGTACTTC
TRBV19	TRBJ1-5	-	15	CASSRGFRSNQPQHF	TGTGCCAGTAGTAGAGGGTTTCGGAGCAATCAGCCCCAGCATTTT
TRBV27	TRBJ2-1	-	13	CASRTTGDNEQFF	TGTGCCAGCAGGACAACAGGTGACAATGAGCAGTTCTTC
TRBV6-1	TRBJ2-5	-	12	CASTRGSETQYF	TGTGCCAGCACCAGGGGATCTGAGACCCAGTACTTC
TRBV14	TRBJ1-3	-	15	CASSQVRTPGNTIYF	TGTGCCAGCAGCCAAGTACGGACACCAGGAAACACCATATATTTT
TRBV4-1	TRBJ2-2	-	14	CASSQRIDTGELFF	TGCGCCAGCAGCCAGAGGATAGACACCGGGGAGCTGTTTTTT
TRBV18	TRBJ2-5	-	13	CASSPPGAETQYF	TGTGCCAGCTCACCACCAGGGGCGGAGACCCAGTACTTC
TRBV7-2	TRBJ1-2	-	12	CASRSQFYGYTF	TGTGCCAGCAGATCTCAGTTCTATGGCTACACCTTC
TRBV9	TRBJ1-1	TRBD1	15	CASSSTGTGRTEAFF	TGTGCCAGCAGCTCAACCGGGACAGGGCGGACTGAAGCTTTCTTT